What follows are 2 T cell receptor beta chains derived from one specimen sequenced in a study of blood T cell repertoires in COVID-19. Measured with immunoSEQ multiplex PCR; TCRdb has only the in-frame clones, and not every one. The repertoire holds about 130,000 clones, with over 75% as singletons. The sequencing sample was made of peripheral blood. The receptors were sampled from a man aged 30 to 39 with COVID-19, enrolled during active disease.

This chain links TRBV11-3 with TRBJ1-4; the D gene is possibly TRBD1 (6 bases). The V and J ends lost 4 bases and 8 bases respectively, with 17 bases between them. From germline, CDR1 is SGHNT and CDR2 YENEEA. The CDR3 is 15 residues long. The CDR3 nucleotides read TGTGCCAGCAGCTCCCAGGGGAGAGTAGACGAAAAACTGTTTTTT. This translates into CASSSQGRVDEKLFF. Complete variable domain (other parts from reference TRBV11-3 and TRBJ1-4): EAGVVQSPRYKIIEKKQPVAFWCNPISGHNTLYWYLQNLGQGPELLIRYENEEAVDDSQLPKDRFSAERLKGVDSTLKIQPAELGDSAVYLCASSSQGRVDEKLFFGSGTQLSVL.

Turning to this clone: At one boundary the junction diverges from the germline segment, which might be a read error. The CDR3 here is CASSLVGGKNPGELFF. The CDR3 nucleotides read TGTGCCAGCAGCCTTGTCGGGGGAAAGAACCCCGGGGAGCTGTTTTTT. The J gene is TRBJ2-2, the V gene TRBV7-8, with D maybe TRBD2 (6 bases). Germline V gene sequence: CDR1 SGHVS, CDR2 FQNEAQ. The CDR3 loop spans 16 amino acids.